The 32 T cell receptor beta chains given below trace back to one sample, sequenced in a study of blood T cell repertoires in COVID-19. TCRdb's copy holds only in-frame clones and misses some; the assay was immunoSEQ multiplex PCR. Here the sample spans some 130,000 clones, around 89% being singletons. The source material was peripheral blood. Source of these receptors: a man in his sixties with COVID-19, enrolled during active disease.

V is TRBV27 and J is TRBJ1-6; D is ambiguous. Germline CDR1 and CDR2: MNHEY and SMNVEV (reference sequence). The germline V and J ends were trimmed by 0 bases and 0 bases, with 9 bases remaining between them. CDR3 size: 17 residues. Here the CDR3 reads CASSLSSESSYNSPLHF. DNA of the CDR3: TGTGCCAGCAGTTTATCGTCGGAGAGCTCCTATAATTCACCCCTCCACTTT.

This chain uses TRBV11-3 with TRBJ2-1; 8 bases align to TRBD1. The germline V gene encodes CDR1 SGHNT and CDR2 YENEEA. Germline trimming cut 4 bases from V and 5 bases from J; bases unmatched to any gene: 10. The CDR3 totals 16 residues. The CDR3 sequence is CASSSVTGGLDNEQFF. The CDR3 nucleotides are TGTGCCAGCAGCTCCGTTACAGGGGGTTTAGACAATGAGCAGTTCTTC.

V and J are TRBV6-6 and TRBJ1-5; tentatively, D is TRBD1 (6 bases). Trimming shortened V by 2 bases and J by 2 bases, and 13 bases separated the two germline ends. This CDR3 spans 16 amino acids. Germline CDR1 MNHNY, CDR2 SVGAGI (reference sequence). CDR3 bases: TGTGCCAGCAGTTACGACAGAGGGGGACGCAATCAGCCCCAGCATTTT. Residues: CASSYDRGGRNQPQHF.

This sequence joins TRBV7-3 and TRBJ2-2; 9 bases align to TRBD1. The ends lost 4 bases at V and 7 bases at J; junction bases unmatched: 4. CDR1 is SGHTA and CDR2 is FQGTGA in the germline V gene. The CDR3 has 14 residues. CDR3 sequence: CASSSQGAGGELFF. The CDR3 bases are TGTGCCAGCAGCTCACAGGGGGCGGGCGGGGAGCTGTTTTTT.

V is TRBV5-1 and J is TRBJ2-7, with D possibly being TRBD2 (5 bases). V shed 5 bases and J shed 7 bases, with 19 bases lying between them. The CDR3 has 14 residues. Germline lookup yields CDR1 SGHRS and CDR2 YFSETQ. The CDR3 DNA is TGCGCCAGCAGGCCCTATCCAGGCCCGGGGGAGCAGTACTTC. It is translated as CASRPYPGPGEQYF.

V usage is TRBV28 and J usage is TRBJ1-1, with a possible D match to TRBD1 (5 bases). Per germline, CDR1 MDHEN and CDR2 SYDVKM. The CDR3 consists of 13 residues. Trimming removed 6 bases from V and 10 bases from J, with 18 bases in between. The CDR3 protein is CASSVGVGARAFF. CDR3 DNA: TGTGCCAGCAGCGTAGGTGTAGGGGCTCGAGCTTTCTTT.

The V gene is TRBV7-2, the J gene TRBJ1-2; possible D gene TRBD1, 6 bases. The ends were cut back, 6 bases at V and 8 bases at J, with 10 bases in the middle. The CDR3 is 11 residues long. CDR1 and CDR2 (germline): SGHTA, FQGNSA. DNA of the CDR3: TGTGCCAGCAGACAGGGAGTGGGCTACACCTTC. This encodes CASRQGVGYTF. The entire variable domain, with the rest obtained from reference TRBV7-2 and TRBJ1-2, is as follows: GAGVSQSPSNKVTEKGKDVELRCDPISGHTALYWYRQSLGQGLEFLIYFQGNSAPDKSGLPSDRFSAERTGGSVSTLTIQRTQQEDSAVYLCASRQGVGYTFGSGTRLTVV.

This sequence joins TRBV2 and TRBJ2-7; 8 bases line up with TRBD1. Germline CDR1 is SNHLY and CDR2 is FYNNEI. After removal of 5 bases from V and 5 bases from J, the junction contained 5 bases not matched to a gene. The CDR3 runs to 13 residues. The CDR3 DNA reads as TGTGCCAGCAGTAGGACAGGGTACCACGAGCAGTACTTC. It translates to CASSRTGYHEQYF.

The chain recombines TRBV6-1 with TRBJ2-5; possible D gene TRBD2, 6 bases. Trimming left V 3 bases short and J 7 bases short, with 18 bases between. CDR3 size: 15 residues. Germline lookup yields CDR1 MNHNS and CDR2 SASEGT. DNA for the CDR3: TGTGCCAGCAGTGAGCGCACGGGGGTGTGGGGGACCCAGTACTTC. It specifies CASSERTGVWGTQYF.

CDR3 DNA sequence: TGTGCCAGTAGTATTCCGGGACAGCTGGGGCAGCCCCAGCATTTT. It translates to CASSIPGQLGQPQHF. The rearrangement joins TRBV19 to TRBJ1-5, with 7 bases aligning to TRBD1. The CDR3 runs 15 residues. The germline V gene encodes CDR1 LNHDA and CDR2 SQIVND (reference sequence). After removal of 3 bases from V and 7 bases from J, the junction contained 9 bases not matched to a gene.

CDR3 residues: CAATGGGGETQYF. The CDR3 DNA follows: TGTGCTGCCACCGGAGGGGGCGGGGAGACCCAGTACTTC. The chain joins TRBV30 to TRBJ2-5, with a weak D call TRBD1 (7 bases). The germline gives CDR1 GTSNPN, CDR2 SVGIG (reference sequence). This CDR3 spans 13 amino acids.

The CDR3 is CASSIGRQNTEAFF. The CDR3 bases are TGTGCCAGTAGTATAGGCAGACAGAACACTGAAGCTTTCTTT. V and J are TRBV19 and TRBJ1-1, with no clear D. Per germline, CDR1 LNHDA and CDR2 SQIVND (reference sequence). CDR3 size: 14 residues. V lost 1 base and J 1 base, leaving 7 bases between the germline ends.

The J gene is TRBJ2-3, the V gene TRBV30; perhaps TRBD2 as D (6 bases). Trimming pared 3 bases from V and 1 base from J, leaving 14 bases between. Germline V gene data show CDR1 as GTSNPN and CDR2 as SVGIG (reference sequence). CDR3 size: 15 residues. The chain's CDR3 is CAWRRRGSGTDTQYF. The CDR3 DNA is TGTGCCTGGAGGCGTCGGGGGTCCGGCACAGATACGCAGTATTTT.

Here the CDR3 DNA reads TGTGCCAGCTCACCAACCGGTGGGGGCCACACTGAAGCTTTCTTT. It codes for CASSPTGGGHTEAFF. The chain uses TRBV18 and TRBJ1-1; tentatively, D is TRBD1 (6 bases). CDR1 and CDR2 (germline): KGHSH, LQKENI. CDR3 length equals 15 residues. The V and J ends lost 2 bases and 3 bases respectively, with 13 bases between them.

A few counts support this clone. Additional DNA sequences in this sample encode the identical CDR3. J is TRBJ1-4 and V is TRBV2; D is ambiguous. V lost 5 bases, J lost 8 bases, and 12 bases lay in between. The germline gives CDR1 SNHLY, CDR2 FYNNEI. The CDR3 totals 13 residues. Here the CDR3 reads CASSRKGGEKLFF. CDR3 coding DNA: TGTGCCAGCAGTAGGAAGGGAGGCGAAAAACTGTTTTTT.

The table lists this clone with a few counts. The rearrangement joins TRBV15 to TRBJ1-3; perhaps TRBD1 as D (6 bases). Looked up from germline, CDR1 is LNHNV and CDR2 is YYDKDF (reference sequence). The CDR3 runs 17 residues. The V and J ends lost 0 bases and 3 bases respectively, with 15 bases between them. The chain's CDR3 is CATSRDFAGADGNTIYF. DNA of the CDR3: TGTGCCACCAGCAGAGATTTTGCGGGGGCGGATGGAAACACCATATATTTT.

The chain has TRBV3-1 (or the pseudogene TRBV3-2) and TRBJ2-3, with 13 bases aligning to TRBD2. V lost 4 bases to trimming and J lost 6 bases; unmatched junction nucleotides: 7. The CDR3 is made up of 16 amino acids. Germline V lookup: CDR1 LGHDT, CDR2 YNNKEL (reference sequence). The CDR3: CASSPSTSGGLDTQYF. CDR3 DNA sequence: TGTGCCAGCAGCCCCTCGACTAGCGGGGGGTTGGATACGCAGTATTTT.

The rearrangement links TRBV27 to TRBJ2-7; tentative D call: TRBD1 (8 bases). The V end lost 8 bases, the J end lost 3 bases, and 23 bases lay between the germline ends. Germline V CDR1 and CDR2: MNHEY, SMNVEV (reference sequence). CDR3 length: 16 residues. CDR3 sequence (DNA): TGTGCCAGCTTAGGCCCCGGGGGGACAGGATACTACGAGCAGTACTTC. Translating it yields CASLGPGGTGYYEQYF.

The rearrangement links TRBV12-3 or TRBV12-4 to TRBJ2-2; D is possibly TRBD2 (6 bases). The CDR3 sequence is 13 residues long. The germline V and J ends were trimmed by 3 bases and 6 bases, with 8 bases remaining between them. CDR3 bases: TGTGCCAGCAGTTTGACGGGGGCCGGGGAGCTGTTTTTT. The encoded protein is CASSLTGAGELFF.

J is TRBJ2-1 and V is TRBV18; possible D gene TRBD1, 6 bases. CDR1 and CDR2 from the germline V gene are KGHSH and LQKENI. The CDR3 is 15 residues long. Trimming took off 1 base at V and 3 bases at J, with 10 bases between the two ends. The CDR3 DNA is TGTGCCAGCTCACCACTCCAGGGGAGCTACAATGAGCAGTTCTTC. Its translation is CASSPLQGSYNEQFF.

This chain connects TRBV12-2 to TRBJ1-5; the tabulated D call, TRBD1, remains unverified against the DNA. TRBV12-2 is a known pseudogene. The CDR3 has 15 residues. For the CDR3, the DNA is TGTGCAACTAGGGACAGGTCATATAGCAATCAGCCCCAGCATTTT. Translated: CATRDRSYSNQPQHF.

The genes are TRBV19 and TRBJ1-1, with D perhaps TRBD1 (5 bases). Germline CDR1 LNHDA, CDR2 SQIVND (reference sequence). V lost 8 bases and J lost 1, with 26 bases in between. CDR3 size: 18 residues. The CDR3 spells CASLRSPRDSRGNTEAFF. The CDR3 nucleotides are TGTGCCAGTCTACGATCCCCTCGGGACTCCCGGGGGAACACTGAAGCTTTCTTT.

The CDR3 protein is CASSSDRVETQYF. In DNA form, the CDR3 reads TGTGCCAGCAGCTCGGACAGGGTAGAGACCCAGTACTTC. The rearrangement links TRBV12-3 or TRBV12-4 to TRBJ2-5; 8 bases agree with TRBD1. The CDR3 sequence is 13 residues long. Trimming removed 6 bases from V and 4 bases from J; junction bases left unmatched: 4.

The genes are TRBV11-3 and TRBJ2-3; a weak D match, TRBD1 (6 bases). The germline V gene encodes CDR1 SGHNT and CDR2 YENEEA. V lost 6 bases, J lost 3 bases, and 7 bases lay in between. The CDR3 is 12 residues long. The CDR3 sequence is CASSTGTDTQYF. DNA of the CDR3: TGTGCCAGCAGTACAGGGACAGATACGCAGTATTTT.

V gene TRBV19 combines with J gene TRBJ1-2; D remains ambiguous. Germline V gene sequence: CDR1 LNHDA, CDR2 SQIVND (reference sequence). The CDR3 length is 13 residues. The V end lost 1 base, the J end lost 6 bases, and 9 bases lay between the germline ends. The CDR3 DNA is TGTGCCAGTAGTATAGCGCGGTTTGATGGCTACACCTTC. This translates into CASSIARFDGYTF.

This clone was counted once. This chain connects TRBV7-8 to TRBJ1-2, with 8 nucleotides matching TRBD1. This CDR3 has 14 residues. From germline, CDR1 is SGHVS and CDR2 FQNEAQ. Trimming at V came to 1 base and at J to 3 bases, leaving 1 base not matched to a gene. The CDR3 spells CASSLGTGHYGYTF. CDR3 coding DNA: TGTGCCAGCAGCTTAGGGACAGGGCACTATGGCTACACCTTC.

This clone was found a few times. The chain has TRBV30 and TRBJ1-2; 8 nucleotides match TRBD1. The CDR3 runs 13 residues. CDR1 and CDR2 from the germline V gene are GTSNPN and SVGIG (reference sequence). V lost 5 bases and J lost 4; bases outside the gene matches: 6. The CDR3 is CAWVPTGGYGYTF. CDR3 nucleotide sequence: TGTGCCTGGGTACCCACAGGGGGCTATGGCTACACCTTC. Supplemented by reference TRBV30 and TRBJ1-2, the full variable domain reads SQTIHQWPATLVQPVGSPLSLECTVEGTSNPNLYWYRQAAGRGLQLLFYSVGIGQISSEVPQNLSASRPQDRQFILSSKKLLLSDSGFYLCAWVPTGGYGYTFGSGTRLTVV.

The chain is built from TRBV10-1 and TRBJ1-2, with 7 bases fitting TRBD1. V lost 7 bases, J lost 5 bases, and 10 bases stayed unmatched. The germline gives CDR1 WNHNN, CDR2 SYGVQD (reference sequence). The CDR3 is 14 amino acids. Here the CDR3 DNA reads TGCGCCAGCAACCAGGGCCCGGACAGGTATGGCTACACCTTC. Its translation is CASNQGPDRYGYTF.

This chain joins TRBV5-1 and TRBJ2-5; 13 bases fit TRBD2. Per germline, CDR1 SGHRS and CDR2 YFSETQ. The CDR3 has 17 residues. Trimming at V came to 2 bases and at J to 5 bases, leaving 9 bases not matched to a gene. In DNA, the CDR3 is TGCGCCAGCAGCTTCCAGCCTCCGGGACTAGCGGGGGAGACCCAGTACTTC. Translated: CASSFQPPGLAGETQYF.

The CDR3 loop reads CASSARDRRAGELFF. CDR3 nucleotides: TGTGCCAGCAGCGCAAGGGACAGGCGAGCCGGGGAGCTGTTTTTT. This rearrangement joins TRBV9 to TRBJ2-2; 8 bases match TRBD1. Per germline, CDR1 SGDLS and CDR2 YYNGEE. The J segment lost 6 bases and the V segment lost 3 bases, leaving 7 bases of the junction unmatched. The CDR3 is 15 amino acids. Full variable domain (outside the CDR3, taken from reference TRBV9 and TRBJ2-2): DSGVTQTPKHLITATGQRVTLRCSPRSGDLSVYWYQQSLDQGLQFLIQYYNGEERAKGNILERFSAQQFPDLHSELNLSSLELGDSALYFCASSARDRRAGELFFGEGSRLTVL.

CDR3 nucleotide sequence: TGTGCCAGTAGTAGGGACAGATCTGAAAAACTGTTTTTT. This gives the protein CASSRDRSEKLFF. The J gene is TRBJ1-4, the V gene TRBV19; 7 positions match TRBD1. Per the germline V gene, CDR1 is LNHDA and CDR2 is SQIVND (reference sequence). The ends lost 4 bases at V and 7 bases at J; junction bases unmatched: 3. This CDR3 contains 13 residues.

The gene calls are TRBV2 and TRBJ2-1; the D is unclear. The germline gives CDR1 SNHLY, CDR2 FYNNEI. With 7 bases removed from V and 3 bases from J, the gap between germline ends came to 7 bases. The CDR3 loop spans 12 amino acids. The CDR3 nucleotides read TGTGCCAGCACGACTCACTACAATGAGCAGTTCTTC. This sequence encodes CASTTHYNEQFF. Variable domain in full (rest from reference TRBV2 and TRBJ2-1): EPEVTQTPSHQVTQMGQEVILRCVPISNHLYFYWYRQILGQKVEFLVSFYNNEISEKSEIFDDQFSVERPDGSNFTLKIRSTKLEDSAMYFCASTTHYNEQFFGPGTRLTVL.